This T cell receptor beta chain is from a study of T cell responses to AZD1222 COVID-19 vaccine. Findings and limits, study-wide: Baseline antibody screening turned up just five to seven seropositive AZD1222 recipients. Repertoire sampling was restricted to post-peak T cell response timepoints. CD4 TCRs linked to vaccination spanned spike, dominating at 160-218 and 743-854. Donors in the cohort were predominantly white British and more often female, and clonal diversity was possibly underestimated.

This CDR3 contains 15 residues. The ends were cut back, 1 base at V and 2 bases at J, with 11 bases in the middle. CDR1 is SEHNR, CDR2 FQNEAQ, per germline (reference sequence). Generated by immunoSEQ multiplex PCR, the TCRdb table keeps only in-frame clones and is missing some. The data contain 85,000 to 100,000 clones, 80% to 95% of them singletons. On this clone: Its cognate antigen is unknown.

The chain employs TRBV7-9 and TRBJ2-5; no clear D. The material sequenced was peripheral blood, taken 28 days after the second AZD1222 dose. The sequence was obtained from an adult who received the AZD1222 COVID-19 vaccine. The CDR3 nucleotides read TGTGCCAGCAGCTTAGTTCGTTGGGGACAAGAGACCCAGTACTTC. Encoded protein: CASSLVRWGQETQYF.